The 7 T cell receptor beta chains below all came from one sample that was sequenced in a study of T cell responses to AZD1222 COVID-19 vaccine. The table came from immunoSEQ multiplex PCR; TCRdb's copy has only in-frame clones and leaves some out. The table has about 200,000 clones, about 92% seen once. The specimen was peripheral blood, collected on day 0 of MenACWY control vaccination. All receptors come from an adult in good health.

J is TRBJ1-2 and V is TRBV9; 9 bases match TRBD1. The trim removed 0 bases at V and 3 bases at J, leaving 6 bases unmatched. This CDR3 contains 16 residues. CDR1 and CDR2 (germline): SGDLS, YYNGEE. CDR3 in amino acids: CASSVAPGQGDYGYTF. The CDR3 nucleotides read TGTGCCAGCAGCGTAGCTCCGGGACAGGGAGACTATGGCTACACCTTC.

The chain links TRBV27 to TRBJ1-4; D is ambiguous. Germline CDR1 and CDR2: MNHEY and SMNVEV (reference sequence). The CDR3 spans 15 residues. Deletions cut 5 bases from V and 4 bases from J, with 14 bases between. This CDR3 is CASSPRRTVNEKLFF. The CDR3 nucleotides are TGTGCCAGCAGTCCAAGACGGACGGTTAATGAAAAACTGTTTTTT.

The chain employs TRBV7-2 and TRBJ2-5; a possible D gene is TRBD1 (6 bases). CDR1 SGHTA and CDR2 FQGNSA come from the germline V gene. V was cut by 2 bases and J by 1 base, with 17 bases left in between. CDR3 length: 17 residues. The CDR3 DNA reads TGTGCCAGCAGCTTAAGGCCAGGGGCACTCACCCAAGAGACCCAGTACTTC. It yields the protein CASSLRPGALTQETQYF.

The gene calls are TRBV18 and TRBJ1-1, with unresolved D. The CDR3 sequence is 13 residues long. Germline V gene data show CDR1 as KGHSH and CDR2 as LQKENI. The V gene lost 3 bases and the J gene lost 5 bases, with 10 bases spanning the gap. The CDR3 nucleotides are TGTGCCAGCTCACCGAGAGTTTTTACTGAAGCTTTCTTT. This gives the protein CASSPRVFTEAFF.

The CDR3 DNA reads TGTGCCAGCAGCCAAGATCCTGGGGTACGAGGAAACACCATATATTTT. Translation: CASSQDPGVRGNTIYF. The genes are TRBV3-1 (or the pseudogene TRBV3-2) and TRBJ1-3; no reliable D call. This CDR3 comprises 16 residues. Trimming cost V 0 bases and J 4 bases, with 13 bases left between them. Germline CDR1 reads LGHDT; CDR2 reads YNNKEL (reference sequence).

This clone has only a few counts. The chain is built from TRBV6-5 and TRBJ1-1; D is undetermined. CDR3 length: 13 residues. Germline CDR1 reads MNHEY; CDR2 reads SVGAGI. The V gene lost 4 bases and the J gene lost 5 bases, with 11 bases spanning the gap. CDR3 in amino acids: CASSLTTATEAFF. The CDR3 DNA sequence: TGTGCCAGCAGTTTGACTACGGCGACTGAAGCTTTCTTT.

The genes are TRBV5-1 and TRBJ2-3, with 7 bases fitting TRBD1. The CDR3 consists of 15 residues. Germline CDR1 SGHRS, CDR2 YFSETQ. V dropped 0 bases and J dropped 3; count of bases not matched to a gene: 4. CDR3 in DNA: TGCGCCAGCAGCTTGGGAGGGACAGCAACAGATACGCAGTATTTT. Its protein product is CASSLGGTATDTQYF.